What follows are 24 T cell receptor beta chains derived from one specimen sequenced in a study of metastatic and nonmetastatic thyroid tumors. Treatment of any kind had been given to no patient before thyroid surgery. TCRdb re-called the PCR reads via MiXCR. The table includes approximately 79,000 clones, about 9.1% detected once. Material for sequencing was blood. These receptors came from a female donor with papillary thyroid cancer or a benign thyroid nodule (not recorded which). Some clones in this sample may be carry-over from other donors' samples.

This clone has at least ten counts. The V and J genes are TRBV28 and TRBJ2-5; D gene unclear. The CDR3 covers 15 residues. The germline V and J ends were trimmed by 3 bases and 5 bases, with 16 bases remaining between them. Looked up from germline, CDR1 is MDHEN and CDR2 is SYDVKM. Here the CDR3 DNA reads TGTGCCAGCAGTTTGGTTGGTCTTATAGGGGAGACCCAGTACTTC. As protein: CASSLVGLIGETQYF.

V and J are TRBV28 and TRBJ2-1; tentative D call: TRBD1 (6 bases). The CDR3 spans 15 residues. Germline values: CDR1 MDHEN, CDR2 SYDVKM. V lost 8 bases and J lost 2, with 16 bases in between. CDR3 region: CASRSKGVTYNEQFF. The CDR3 nucleotides are TGTGCCAGCCGTAGTAAGGGGGTTACCTACAATGAGCAGTTCTTC.

This clone has ten or more counts. The chain couples TRBV28 to TRBJ2-2; D is unclear. Trimming removed 3 bases from V and 3 bases from J, with 14 bases in between. This CDR3 has 16 amino acids. The V gene's germline CDR1 is MDHEN and CDR2 SYDVKM. Here the CDR3 reads CASSFFKGSYTGELFF. The CDR3 DNA is TGTGCCAGCAGTTTTTTCAAGGGTAGTTACACCGGGGAGCTGTTTTTT.

This clone was observed many times. The chain joins TRBV10-3 to TRBJ1-2; possible D gene TRBD1, 5 bases. The V gene lost 10 bases and the J gene lost 7 bases, with 16 bases spanning the gap. The CDR3 runs to 12 residues. Per germline, CDR1 ENHRY and CDR2 SYGVKD. The CDR3 loop is CANAGEGSGYTF. The CDR3 coding sequence is TGTGCCAACGCGGGGGAGGGTAGTGGCTACACCTTC.

This clone was seen many times. The chain combines TRBV5-1 with TRBJ2-3; the D is unclear. This CDR3 is built from 15 residues. Trimming left V 0 bases short and J 0 bases short, with 8 bases between. CDR1 is SGHRS, CDR2 YFSETQ, per germline. CDR3 DNA sequence: TGCGCCAGCAGCTTGGCCAGTGTTAGCACAGATACGCAGTATTTT. As protein: CASSLASVSTDTQYF.

This clone was seen many times. Here the CDR3 DNA reads TGTGCCAGCAGCTTAGGACAGGGGGCGACCTACGAGCAGTACTTC. Its protein product is CASSLGQGATYEQYF. The chain carries TRBV7-4 and TRBJ2-7, with TRBD1 matching over 10 bases. V was clipped by 1 base and J by 2 bases; unmatched bases: 2. This CDR3 has 15 amino acids. Germline V gives CDR1 SGHVT, CDR2 SQSDAQ.

The chain employs TRBV20-1 and TRBJ2-7, with 10 bases lining up with TRBD2. Trimming removed 3 bases from V and 13 bases from J; junction bases left unmatched: 6. Germline V gives CDR1 DFQATT, CDR2 SNEGSKA (reference sequence). CDR3 length equals 11 residues. The DNA of the CDR3 is TGCAGTGCTAGGACTAGCGGGCCACCTTACTTC. It specifies CSARTSGPPYF.

In its sample, this clone was seen many times. The CDR3 protein is CASSLRGKDTEAFF. CDR3 DNA sequence: TGTGCCAGCAGTTTAAGGGGGAAGGACACTGAAGCTTTCTTT. The J gene is TRBJ1-1, the V gene TRBV12-3 or TRBV12-4; maybe TRBD1 (6 bases). Trimming shortened V by 2 bases and J by 3 bases, and 10 bases separated the two germline ends. The CDR3 is 14 amino acids.

The J gene is TRBJ2-5, the V gene TRBV29-1, with 10 bases lining up with TRBD1. Germline V gene data show CDR1 as SQVTM and CDR2 as ANQGSEA. With V trimmed by 5 bases and J by 4 bases, 7 bases remained unmatched. This CDR3 has 14 amino acids. The chain's CDR3 is CSVRQGANGETQYF. CDR3 bases: TGCAGCGTTAGACAGGGGGCCAATGGAGAGACCCAGTACTTC.

This clone was found a few times. V gene TRBV28 combines with J gene TRBJ1-6; D is undetermined. Germline-derived CDR1 and CDR2 are MDHEN and SYDVKM. This CDR3 is built from 15 residues. The CDR3: CVVGPGQTYNSPLHF. In DNA, the CDR3 is TGTGTCGTAGGCCCTGGGCAGACCTATAATTCACCCCTCCACTTT.

Ten or more counts support this clone. The V and J genes are TRBV6-4 and TRBJ2-6; perhaps D is TRBD1 or TRBD2 (6 bases each). V lost 3 bases and J lost 0, with 9 bases in between. CDR1 is MRHNA and CDR2 is SNTAGT in the germline V gene. The CDR3 loop spans 16 amino acids. The CDR3 sequence: CASSETGASGANVLTF. DNA of the CDR3: TGTGCCAGCAGTGAGACGGGGGCCTCTGGGGCCAACGTCCTGACTTTC.

This clone occurred many times. V and J are TRBV20-1 and TRBJ2-2; TRBD2 is a possible D gene (5 bases). There are 12 residues in the CDR3. Germline V gene sequence: CDR1 DFQATT, CDR2 SNEGSKA (reference sequence). Deletions cut 1 base from V and 7 bases from J, with 7 bases between. The CDR3 loop is CSARGEGGELFF. The CDR3 nucleotides are TGCAGTGCTAGAGGCGAGGGCGGGGAGCTGTTTTTT.

This clone was counted ten times or more. The CDR3 loop is CASSPTSGGASEQFF. The DNA of the CDR3 is TGTGCCAGCAGCCCAACTAGCGGGGGGGCAAGTGAGCAGTTCTTC. The chain joins TRBV7-2 to TRBJ2-1; 13 bases agree with TRBD2. J gave up 9 bases and V 5 bases, and 7 bases lay outside the gene matches. Germline values: CDR1 SGHTA, CDR2 FQGNSA. The CDR3 has 15 residues.

The chain is built from TRBV5-1 and TRBJ2-5, with D tentatively TRBD2 (6 bases). V was cut by 4 bases and J by 4 bases, with 14 bases left in between. This CDR3 is built from 14 residues. Germline V CDR1 and CDR2: SGHRS, YFSETQ. CDR3 sequence: CASSTGTPPETQYF. As DNA, the CDR3 is TGCGCCAGCAGCACCGGGACTCCCCCAGAGACCCAGTACTTC.

The sample holds many counts of this clone. The V call is TRBV5-5, the J call TRBJ2-1; no clear D. Trimming cost V 1 base and J 0 bases, with 8 bases left between them. The CDR3 extends over 15 amino acids. From germline, CDR1 is SGHKS and CDR2 YYEKEE (reference sequence). In DNA, the CDR3 is TGTGCCAGCAGCTTGTTGTCCAGCTCCTACAATGAGCAGTTCTTC. It encodes CASSLLSSSYNEQFF. The variable domain in full, with the rest retrieved from reference TRBV5-5 and TRBJ2-1, is DAGVTQSPTHLIKTRGQQVTLRCSPISGHKSVSWYQQVLGQGPQFIFQYYEKEERGRGNFPDRFSARQFPNYSSELNVNALLLGDSALYLCASSLLSSSYNEQFFGPGTRLTVL.

The V call is TRBV30, the J call TRBJ2-7, with TRBD1 matching 7 bases. There are 15 residues in the CDR3. V was clipped by 3 bases and J by 6 bases; unmatched bases: 14. Germline V gene sequence: CDR1 GTSNPN, CDR2 SVGIG (reference sequence). Written as DNA, the CDR3 is TGTGCCTGGAGCCTCCGGGACAGAGATGTGGGCGAGCAGTACTTC. It is translated as CAWSLRDRDVGEQYF.

The V gene is TRBV3-1, the J gene TRBJ2-7; no clear D gene. The germline V gene encodes CDR1 LGHDT and CDR2 YNNKEL (reference sequence). The CDR3 spans 16 residues. The V gene lost 0 bases and the J gene lost 1 base, with 13 bases spanning the gap. The CDR3 loop is CASSQDRQSPSYEQYF. For the CDR3, the DNA is TGTGCCAGCAGCCAAGATCGGCAGAGCCCATCCTACGAGCAGTACTTC.

This clone was counted many times. The V gene is TRBV27, the J gene TRBJ1-2; TRBD1 matches 7 bases. The V and J ends lost 3 bases and 4 bases, in that order; junction bases with no gene match: 5. The CDR3 covers 14 residues. CDR1 and CDR2 from the germline V gene are MNHEY and SMNVEV (reference sequence). This CDR3 reads CASSLRGPGYGYTF. CDR3 in DNA: TGTGCCAGCAGTTTGAGGGGGCCCGGCTATGGCTACACCTTC.

This clone has at least ten counts. This chain links TRBV6-1 with TRBJ2-7; 7 nucleotides agree with TRBD1. This CDR3 comprises 13 residues. V shed 6 bases, J shed 2 bases, and the junction held 4 bases outside the gene matches. Looked up from germline, CDR1 is MNHNS and CDR2 is SASEGT. The CDR3: CASSKDRTYEQYF. The CDR3 nucleotides read TGTGCCAGCAGCAAGGACAGGACCTACGAGCAGTACTTC.

This clone was counted only a few times. V and J are TRBV9 and TRBJ2-4, with D possibly TRBD2 on 6 matching bases. The V end lost 0 bases, the J end lost 6 bases, and 10 bases lay between the germline ends. This CDR3 has 14 amino acids. Germline V gene lookup returns CDR1 SGDLS and CDR2 YYNGEE. CDR3 sequence reads: CASSVDGGSNIQYF. As DNA, the CDR3 is TGTGCCAGCAGCGTAGACGGGGGATCAAACATTCAGTACTTC.

In this sample, this clone turned up many times. The chain couples TRBV6-1 to TRBJ1-5, with unresolved D. CDR3 length equals 12 residues. CDR1 MNHNS and CDR2 SASEGT come from the germline V gene. The germline V and J ends were trimmed by 11 bases and 3 bases, with 11 bases remaining between them. The CDR3 DNA follows: TGTGCCTCCAGCGGTACCAATCAGCCCCAGCATTTT. Translation gives CASSGTNQPQHF.

This clone was found many times. This chain links TRBV7-9 with TRBJ1-1; maybe TRBD1 (5 bases). Germline CDR1 reads SEHNR; CDR2 reads FQNEAQ (reference sequence). The CDR3 sequence is 13 residues long. Trimming removed 1 base at V and 5 bases at J, with 8 bases between. CDR3 loop: CASSLGGETEAFF. The DNA for the CDR3 is TGTGCCAGCAGCTTAGGAGGGGAAACTGAAGCTTTCTTT.

This clone was seen more than once but under ten times. V and J are TRBV27 and TRBJ2-7; D ambiguous. Looked up from germline, CDR1 is MNHEY and CDR2 is SMNVEV (reference sequence). Trimming cost V 0 bases and J 5 bases, with 11 bases left between them. CDR3 length: 14 amino acids. In nucleotides, the CDR3 is TGTGCCAGCAGTTTATCGATGGTAGGGAACGAGCAGTACTTC. It encodes CASSLSMVGNEQYF.

This clone was seen only a few times. V gene TRBV30 combines with J gene TRBJ1-2; D not certain. The CDR3 is made up of 13 amino acids. Germline V gene data show CDR1 as GTSNPN and CDR2 as SVGIG (reference sequence). Trimming pared 8 bases from V and 4 bases from J, leaving 17 bases between. This chain's CDR3 is CAGGRGTLYGYTF. The CDR3 region has the DNA TGTGCCGGCGGACGGGGTACCCTCTATGGCTACACCTTC. The variable domain in full, with the rest retrieved from reference TRBV30 and TRBJ1-2, is SQTIHQWPATLVQPVGSPLSLECTVEGTSNPNLYWYRQAAGRGLQLLFYSVGIGQISSEVPQNLSASRPQDRQFILSSKKLLLSDSGFYLCAGGRGTLYGYTFGSGTRLTVV.